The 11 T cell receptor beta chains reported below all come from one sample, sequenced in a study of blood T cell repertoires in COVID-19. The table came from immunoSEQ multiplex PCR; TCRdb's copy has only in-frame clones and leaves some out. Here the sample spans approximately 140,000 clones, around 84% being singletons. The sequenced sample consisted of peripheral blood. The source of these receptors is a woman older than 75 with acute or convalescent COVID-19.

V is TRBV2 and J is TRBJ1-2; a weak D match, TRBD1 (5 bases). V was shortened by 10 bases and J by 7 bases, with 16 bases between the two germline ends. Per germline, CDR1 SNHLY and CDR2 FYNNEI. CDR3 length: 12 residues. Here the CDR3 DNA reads TGTGCCACCGAGACGGGGGGTGGTGGCTACACCTTC. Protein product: CATETGGGGYTF.

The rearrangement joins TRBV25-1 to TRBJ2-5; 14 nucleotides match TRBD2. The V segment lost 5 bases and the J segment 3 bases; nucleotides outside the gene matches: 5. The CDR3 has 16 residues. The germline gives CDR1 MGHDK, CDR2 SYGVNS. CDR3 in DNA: TGTGCCAGCAGTCCCGGGACTAGCGGGGGCAAAGAGACCCAGTACTTC. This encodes CASSPGTSGGKETQYF.

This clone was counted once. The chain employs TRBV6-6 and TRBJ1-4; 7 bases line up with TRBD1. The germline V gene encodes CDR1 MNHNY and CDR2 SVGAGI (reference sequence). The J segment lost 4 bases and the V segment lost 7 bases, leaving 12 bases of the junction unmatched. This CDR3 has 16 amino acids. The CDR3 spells CASTTDRVHHNEKLFF. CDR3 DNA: TGTGCCAGCACTACCGACAGGGTCCACCATAATGAAAAACTGTTTTTT.

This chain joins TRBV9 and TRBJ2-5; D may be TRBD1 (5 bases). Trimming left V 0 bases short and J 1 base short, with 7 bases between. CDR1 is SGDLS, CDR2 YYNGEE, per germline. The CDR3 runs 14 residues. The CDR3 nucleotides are TGTGCCAGCAGCGTAGCTGGGGCCCAAGAGACCCAGTACTTC. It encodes CASSVAGAQETQYF.

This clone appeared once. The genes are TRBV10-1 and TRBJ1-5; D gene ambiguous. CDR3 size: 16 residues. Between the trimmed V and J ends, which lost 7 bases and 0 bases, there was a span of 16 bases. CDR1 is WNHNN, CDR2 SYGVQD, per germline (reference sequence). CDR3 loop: CASTHLWAISNQPQHF. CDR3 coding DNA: TGCGCCAGCACCCACCTCTGGGCGATTAGCAATCAGCCCCAGCATTTT.

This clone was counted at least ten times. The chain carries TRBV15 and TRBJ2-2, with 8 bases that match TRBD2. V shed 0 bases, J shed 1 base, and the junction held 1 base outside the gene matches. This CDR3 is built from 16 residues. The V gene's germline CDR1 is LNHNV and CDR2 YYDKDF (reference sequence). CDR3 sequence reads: CATSRDSGVNTGELFF. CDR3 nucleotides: TGTGCCACCAGCAGAGATAGCGGGGTGAACACCGGGGAGCTGTTTTTT. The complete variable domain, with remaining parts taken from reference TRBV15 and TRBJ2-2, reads DAMVIQNPRYQVTQFGKPVTLSCSQTLNHNVMYWYQQKSSQAPKLLFHYYDKDFNNEADTPDNFQSRRPNTSFCFLDIRSPGLGDTAMYLCATSRDSGVNTGELFFGEGSRLTVL.

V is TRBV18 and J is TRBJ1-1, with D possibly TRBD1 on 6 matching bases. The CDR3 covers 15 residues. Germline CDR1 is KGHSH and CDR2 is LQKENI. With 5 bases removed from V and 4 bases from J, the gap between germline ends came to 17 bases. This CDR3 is CASSTMGADSTEAFF. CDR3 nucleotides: TGTGCCAGCTCAACCATGGGGGCAGACAGCACTGAAGCTTTCTTT.

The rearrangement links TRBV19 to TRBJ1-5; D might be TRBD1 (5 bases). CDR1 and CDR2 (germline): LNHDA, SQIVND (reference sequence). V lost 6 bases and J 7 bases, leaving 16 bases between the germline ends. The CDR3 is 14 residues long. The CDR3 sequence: CASSSQGGNQPQHF. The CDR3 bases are TGTGCCAGTAGCTCCCAGGGAGGGAACCAGCCCCAGCATTTT.

The CDR3 DNA sequence: TGTGCCAGCAGTTTAGGAGGGGGGGGCTATGGCTACACCTTC. Residues: CASSLGGGGYGYTF. The V gene is TRBV27, the J gene TRBJ1-2; D possibly corresponds to TRBD1 (6 bases). This CDR3 region has 14 residues. CDR1 is MNHEY, CDR2 SMNVEV, per germline (reference sequence). The ends were cut back, 2 bases at V and 4 bases at J, with 11 bases in the middle.

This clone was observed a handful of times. In DNA form, the CDR3 reads TGTGCCAGCAGTCTCGGCGGTCCTGAGCAGTTCTTC. Protein sequence: CASSLGGPEQFF. V usage is TRBV6-5 and J usage is TRBJ2-1; D unclear. V lost 5 bases to trimming and J lost 9 bases, with 11 bases between them. The germline V gene has CDR1 MNHEY and CDR2 SVGAGI. This CDR3 is 12 amino acids long.

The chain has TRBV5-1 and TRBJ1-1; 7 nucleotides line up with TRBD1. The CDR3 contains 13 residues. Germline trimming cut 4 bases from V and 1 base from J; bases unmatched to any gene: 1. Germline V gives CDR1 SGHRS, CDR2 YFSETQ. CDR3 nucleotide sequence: TGCGCCAGCAGCCGACAGGGGAACACTGAAGCTTTCTTT. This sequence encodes CASSRQGNTEAFF.